This T cell receptor (beta chain) was observed in a study of blood T cells in healthy people across ages (dated by TCRdb to the mid-2010s). General notes on the study: Template switching captured roughly one uniquely barcoded TCR beta cDNA molecule per two T cells in model experiments. The study measured age-related changes in TCR beta repertoire diversity using deep sequencing normalized with unique cDNA molecular identifiers. Using the same blood draw, the study looked at two additional independent replicas of 1 million unique cDNA reads for two donors, one aged 18 to 30 and the other aged 80 or older. The donors were split into four age groups: young (average around 15 years), middle-aged (39), aged (roughly 60) and long-lived (approximately 89). To avoid experimental bias, donors of different ages were spread randomly across the sequencing lanes.

The trim is 4 bases for V and 3 bases for J, with a gap of 13 bases between the germline ends. CDR1 and CDR2, looked up from the germline V gene, are SGHDN and FVKESK. From cysteine to phenylalanine, the CDR3 is 14 amino acids long. Only the CDR3 DNA is retained, 42 bases long and in frame from the first base. Systemically healthy Caucasian individuals from Russia, about 38 in total and aged 6 to 90 years, were included as donors. Around 10 milliliters of peripheral blood were collected from each donor into EDTA-treated Vacutainer tubes. Ficoll-Paque density-gradient centrifugation was used to isolate PBMCs, with at least 7 million per sample. Trizol reagent was used to extract total RNA from the PBMCs, yielding at least 6 micrograms per sample. For every donor, an aliquot of PBMCs went through flow cytometry to measure the percentages of naive CD45RAhigh/CD27high T cells. The protocol used for the library was 5' RACE. TCRdb records Illumina HiSeq 2500 as the sequencer. The second PCR ran for about 7 to 11 cycles and used a J-beta primer mix along with a sample-barcoded 5' primer. Each TCR beta cDNA molecule received a unique molecular identifier from a template-switch 5' adaptor carrying 12 random nucleotides. Each sample yielded at least 2.5 million CDR3-containing paired-end reads. First-strand cDNA was synthesized from all RNA with the Mint cDNA synthesis kit, primed by a TRBC-specific oligonucleotide. All cDNA was treated with uracil-DNA glycosylase and then went through a first 18-cycle PCR with the universal primers M1SS and BC2_uni_R. As for the authors' bioinformatics: Each sample was normalized by randomly selecting 1 million high-quality reads, each carrying a distinct molecular identifier. Instead of being binned into consensus sequences, reads that shared molecular identifiers were thrown out. MiTCR, set to a Q25 quality threshold and the strictest error-elimination algorithm, was used for CDR3 identification, clonotype clustering and error correction. A nonparametric unseen species model with Euler transformation was used to estimate a lower bound on total TCR beta diversity. TCRdb trimmed public reads at Q25 via fastp, called clones via MiXCR and kept in-frame beta chains. Rows with a matching CDR3 protein are joined into one entry that keeps the most common DNA and genes. The V and J calls were determined by TCRdb, not by the authors. The sample table lists 1.5 million to 2 million distinct CDR3 sequences, 28% of them with a count of one. The ten top clones hold 7.7% of the sample.

This clonotype was counted between two and nine times. The antigen it recognizes is unknown. No much larger clonotype is one base removed from it; base qualities were not supplied. Results and caveats for the whole study, not just this receptor: Compared with the aged group, the long-lived group had more naive CD4+ T cells, fewer expanded clones and increased TCR diversity, a pattern suggesting age selection. Estimates of total diversity based on one million sequenced T cells were regarded as lower bounds and as underestimates. Because the CMV infection status of the donors was unknown, age-related changes in expanded clonotypes may potentially have been confounded. There was a strong correlation between observed TCR beta diversity and the percentage of naive T cells measured by flow cytometry. As age increased, observed TCR beta diversity per million T cells dropped in a roughly linear way, and a significant reduction was already evident by age about 40. Since profiling was done on bulk unsorted PBMCs, naive and antigen-experienced compartments could not be conclusively compared.

This TCR derives from a woman in her 30s in good health. The V gene is TRBV14 and the J gene is TRBJ2-7; the best D guess is TRBD1, with 5 bases matching. Specimen: blood. The CDR3 is CASSPYRQHYEQYF. The bases read TGTGCCAGCAGCCCCTACAGGCAGCACTACGAGCAGTACTTC.